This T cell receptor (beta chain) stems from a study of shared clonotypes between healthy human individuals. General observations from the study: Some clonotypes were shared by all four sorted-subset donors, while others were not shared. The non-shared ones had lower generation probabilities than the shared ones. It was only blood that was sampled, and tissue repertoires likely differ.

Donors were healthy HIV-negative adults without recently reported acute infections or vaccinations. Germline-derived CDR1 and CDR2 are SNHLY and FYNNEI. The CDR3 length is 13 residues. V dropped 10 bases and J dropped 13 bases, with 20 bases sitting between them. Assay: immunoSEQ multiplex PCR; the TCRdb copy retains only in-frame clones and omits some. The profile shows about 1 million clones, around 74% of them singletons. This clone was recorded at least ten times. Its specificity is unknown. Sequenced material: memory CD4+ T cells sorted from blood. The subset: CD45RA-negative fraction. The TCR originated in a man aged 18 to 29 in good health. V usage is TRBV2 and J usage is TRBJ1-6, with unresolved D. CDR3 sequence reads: CATRGGPQGPLHF. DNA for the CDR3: TGTGCCACCCGTGGAGGCCCTCAAGGCCCCCTCCACTTT.